This T cell receptor beta chain was retrieved from a study of cytomegalovirus exposure and HLA in healthy donors. Study-level information: Researchers previously reported finding 90 million to 120 million unique TCR beta sequences from approximately 190 million T cells.

In germline, CDR1 is SGHRS, CDR2 YFSETQ. The CDR3 runs 13 residues. Losses at the gene ends were 6 bases for V and 6 bases for J; bases not matched to a gene: 8. Study-wide results and caveats: In a later analysis, V- and J-gene trimming of beta chains associated with a DCLRE1C missense variant, replicated independently. Reportedly, HLA-A and HLA-B alleles of most subjects were accurately predicted from TCR beta. An observed cluster of highly shared sequence variants was recorded as a likely sequencing artifact.

This clone was counted only a few times. Its antigen is unknown. Both 60 Vbeta primers and 13 Jbeta primers went into the PCR. Libraries were prepared by immunoSEQ multiplex PCR; TCRdb keeps only in-frame clonotypes and omits some of them. The table shows approximately 160,000 clones, with 68% occurring only once. The source of this sequence is a man in his fifties or sixties in good health and CMV-seronegative. Sequencing was carried out using PBMCs. The V call is TRBV5-1, the J call TRBJ2-7; 8 nucleotides line up with TRBD1. CDR3 sequence: CASTIQGGFEQYF. The CDR3 DNA sequence: TGCGCCAGCACGATACAGGGGGGCTTCGAGCAGTACTTC.